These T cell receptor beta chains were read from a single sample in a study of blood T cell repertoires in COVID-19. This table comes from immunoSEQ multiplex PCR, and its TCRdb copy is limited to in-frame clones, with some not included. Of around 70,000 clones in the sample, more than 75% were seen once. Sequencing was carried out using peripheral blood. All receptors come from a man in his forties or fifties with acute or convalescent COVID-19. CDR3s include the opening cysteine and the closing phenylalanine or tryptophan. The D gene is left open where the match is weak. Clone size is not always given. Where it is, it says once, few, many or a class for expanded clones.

DNA: TGTGCCAGCAGTTCCGGGACAGGGGGTGGGGAGCAGTACTTC
CDR3: CASSSGTGGGEQYF
J: TRBJ2-7
size: -
D: TRBD1
V: TRBV27

DNA: TGTGCCAGTGAGGGGGGACAGGGGGTCGCGAACACTGAAGCTTTCTTT
CDR3: CASEGGQGVANTEAFF
J: TRBJ1-1
size: -
D: TRBD1
V: TRBV11-3

DNA: TGTGCCAGCAGTGATCAGGTACCCGGGGAGCTGTTTTTT
CDR3: CASSDQVPGELFF
J: TRBJ2-2
size: -
D: -
V: TRBV2

DNA: TGTGCCAGCAGCGAAGACCGCAGGGATACGCAGTATTTT
CDR3: CASSEDRRDTQYF
J: TRBJ2-3
size: once
D: -
V: TRBV13

DNA: TGTGCCAGCAGTCCCGTTGGAGGCACTGAAGCTTTCTTT
CDR3: CASSPVGGTEAFF
J: TRBJ1-1
size: few
D: -
V: TRBV2

DNA: TGTGCCAGCAGCTTACCCGAGCCGGGAGTTACCGGGGAGCTGTTTTTT
CDR3: CASSLPEPGVTGELFF
J: TRBJ2-2
size: few
D: -
V: TRBV7-9

DNA: TGTGCCAGCAAAAAGGGGGGACTAGCGGGAGAGGGAGGAACCGGGGAGCTGTTTTTT
CDR3: CASKKGGLAGEGGTGELFF
J: TRBJ2-2
size: -
D: TRBD2
V: TRBV27

DNA: TGTACGAGGACAGGCCCTGAAGCTTTCTTT
CDR3: CTRTGPEAFF
J: TRBJ1-1
size: -
D: TRBD1
V: TRBV27

DNA: TGTGCCAGCAGCTCTCTCTGGGCAACCTCCTACGAGCAGTACTTC
CDR3: CASSSLWATSYEQYF
J: TRBJ2-7
size: -
D: -
V: TRBV11-2

DNA: TGTGCCAGCAGCCCCTGGCGGGAGAGAACAGATACGCAGTATTTT
CDR3: CASSPWRERTDTQYF
J: TRBJ2-3
size: once
D: TRBD2
V: TRBV7-9

DNA: TGCGCCAGCAGCTTGGGGGCAGGGCAAGATACGCAGTATTTT
CDR3: CASSLGAGQDTQYF
J: TRBJ2-3
size: -
D: -
V: TRBV5-1

DNA: TGTGCCAGCAGTGACCTCCGGGACAGGGTTACCAACTATGGCTACACCTTC
CDR3: CASSDLRDRVTNYGYTF
J: TRBJ1-2
size: -
D: TRBD1
V: TRBV6-1

DNA: TGTGCCAGCAGCTTGGGGACATCTCTAATCGCAGATACGCAGTATTTT
CDR3: CASSLGTSLIADTQYF
J: TRBJ2-3
size: -
D: -
V: TRBV7-2

DNA: TGTGCCAGCAGTTTGGGGGCTACGCAGTATTTT
CDR3: CASSLGATQYF
J: TRBJ2-3
size: -
D: -
V: TRBV28

DNA: TGTGCCAGTGAGAGCGGGCTACTGGGATCACCCCTCCACTTT
CDR3: CASESGLLGSPLHF
J: TRBJ1-6
size: -
D: -
V: TRBV7-9

DNA: TGTGCCAGCAGTTCTTTGGGGGGGAACACTGAAGCTTTCTTT
CDR3: CASSSLGGNTEAFF
J: TRBJ1-1
size: -
D: -
V: TRBV6-5

DNA: TGTGCCAGCAGCTCCGCCCAGCGGGAGAGGAATGAGCAGTTCTTC
CDR3: CASSSAQRERNEQFF
J: TRBJ2-1
size: -
D: TRBD2
V: TRBV7-3

DNA: TGCGCCAGCAGCTTGGAGTTGGGACTAGCGGCCTCCTACGAGCAGTACTTC
CDR3: CASSLELGLAASYEQYF
J: TRBJ2-7
size: -
D: TRBD2
V: TRBV5-1

DNA: TGTGCCAGCAGCCAAAAAAATCAGGGGCTCCCCCAAGAGACCCAGTACTTC
CDR3: CASSQKNQGLPQETQYF
J: TRBJ2-5
size: -
D: -
V: TRBV4-2

DNA: TGTGCCAGCAGCCTACAGGGGGCGGGCGGGGAGCTGTTTTTT
CDR3: CASSLQGAGGELFF
J: TRBJ2-2
size: -
D: TRBD1
V: TRBV7-9

DNA: TGTGCCAGCAGTGCCGACTCGGGGGTAGCGGGGTACAATGAGCAGTTCTTC
CDR3: CASSADSGVAGYNEQFF
J: TRBJ2-1
size: -
D: TRBD2
V: TRBV6-4

DNA: TGTGCCAGCACCTATAGCGGGAGTAAGGATGAGCAGTTCTTC
CDR3: CASTYSGSKDEQFF
J: TRBJ2-1
size: -
D: TRBD2
V: TRBV27

DNA: TGTGCCAGCAGTTTAGACAGATACTCTGGAAACACCATATATTTT
CDR3: CASSLDRYSGNTIYF
J: TRBJ1-3
size: once
D: -
V: TRBV6-5

DNA: TGTGCCAGCAGCCTAGCCCCCCCAGCGGGGGTGATCCAAGAGACCCAGTACTTC
CDR3: CASSLAPPAGVIQETQYF
J: TRBJ2-5
size: -
D: TRBD2
V: TRBV7-2

DNA: TGTGCCAGCAGCTCCCGGGACAGGGGTGAAAAACTGTTTTTT
CDR3: CASSSRDRGEKLFF
J: TRBJ1-4
size: -
D: TRBD1
V: TRBV7-9

DNA: TGTGCCAGCAGCGCCGGGACTCATTCTCGGGGACAAGAGACCCAGTACTTC
CDR3: CASSAGTHSRGQETQYF
J: TRBJ2-5
size: -
D: -
V: TRBV9

DNA: TGTGCCAGCAGCTTAGATCGAGGGAACTCACCCCTCCACTTT
CDR3: CASSLDRGNSPLHF
J: TRBJ1-6
size: -
D: -
V: TRBV11-2

DNA: TGTGCCAGCAGTTCTACCGGGACAGGGCTGGGGACCCAGTACTTC
CDR3: CASSSTGTGLGTQYF
J: TRBJ2-5
size: -
D: TRBD1
V: TRBV6-6

DNA: TGTGCCAGCAGGGGGACTAGCGGGAGCACCTCTGAGACCCAGTACTTC
CDR3: CASRGTSGSTSETQYF
J: TRBJ2-5
size: -
D: TRBD2
V: TRBV27

DNA: TGTGCCCAAACGGAGGGCAAAGAAAGCAATGAGCAGTTCTTC
CDR3: CAQTEGKESNEQFF
J: TRBJ2-1
size: -
D: -
V: TRBV10-3

DNA: TGTGCCAGCAGTTACTCGAATTCCCAGGGCGGGTTCTTC
CDR3: CASSYSNSQGGFF
J: TRBJ2-1
size: -
D: -
V: TRBV6-2/TRBV6-3

DNA: TGTGCCAGCAGCTTAGGACAGGGGGCCGGGGAGCTGTTTTTT
CDR3: CASSLGQGAGELFF
J: TRBJ2-2
size: -
D: TRBD1
V: TRBV7-2

DNA: TGTGCCAGCAGGGACTCCACAGATACGCAGTATTTT
CDR3: CASRDSTDTQYF
J: TRBJ2-3
size: -
D: -
V: TRBV3-1/TRBV3-2

DNA: TGTGCCAGCAGCTTATCCAACAGGCGCTACACAGATACGCAGTATTTT
CDR3: CASSLSNRRYTDTQYF
J: TRBJ2-3
size: -
D: -
V: TRBV7-9

DNA: TGCGCCAGCAGTGTGGTAGGGGTGAGCACCGGGGAGCTGTTTTTT
CDR3: CASSVVGVSTGELFF
J: TRBJ2-2
size: -
D: -
V: TRBV5-1

DNA: TGTGCCAGCAGCTTAGACGGGACAGGGAATGGTGGGGAGACCCAGTACTTC
CDR3: CASSLDGTGNGGETQYF
J: TRBJ2-5
size: -
D: TRBD1
V: TRBV7-2

DNA: TGTGCCAGCAGCGCCAGGACAACGAACACCGGGGAGCTGTTTTTT
CDR3: CASSARTTNTGELFF
J: TRBJ2-2
size: -
D: -
V: TRBV9

DNA: TGTGCCAGCAGCATCGGTAACAGGGCAGATCAGCCCCAGCATTTT
CDR3: CASSIGNRADQPQHF
J: TRBJ1-5
size: once
D: -
V: TRBV7-2

DNA: TGCGCCAGCAGCCAACATAGACAGGGGGTCTCTCCTAATTCACCCCTCCACTTT
CDR3: CASSQHRQGVSPNSPLHF
J: TRBJ1-6
size: few
D: TRBD1
V: TRBV4-1

DNA: TGTGCCATCAGTGAAGGACTAGCGGGAGATGGTACCGGGGAGCTGTTTTTT
CDR3: CAISEGLAGDGTGELFF
J: TRBJ2-2
size: -
D: TRBD2
V: TRBV10-3

DNA: TGTGCCAGCAAAGGGGCAGGGACTAATGAAAAACTGTTTTTT
CDR3: CASKGAGTNEKLFF
J: TRBJ1-4
size: once
D: -
V: TRBV28

DNA: TGTGCCAGCAGCGACAGGGGGCTGTCCGGGGAGCTGTTTTTT
CDR3: CASSDRGLSGELFF
J: TRBJ2-2
size: -
D: TRBD1
V: TRBV7-3

DNA: TGTGCCAGCAGCGACCCGGGACAGGGGTTGCGATACACCTTT
CDR3: CASSDPGQGLRYTF
J: TRBJ1-2
size: -
D: TRBD1
V: TRBV6-5

DNA: TGTGCCAGCAGCCTGAGACTAGCGGGAGGATGGGGGAAGCAGTATTTT
CDR3: CASSLRLAGGWGKQYF
J: TRBJ2-3
size: -
D: TRBD2
V: TRBV5-4

DNA: TGTGCCAGCAGCTTGCAGGGTACGGGCAATCAGCCCCAGCATTTT
CDR3: CASSLQGTGNQPQHF
J: TRBJ1-5
size: once
D: -
V: TRBV5-5

DNA: TGCGCCAGCAGCCCCCAGGGTGTGACTGAAGCTTTCTTT
CDR3: CASSPQGVTEAFF
J: TRBJ1-1
size: -
D: -
V: TRBV4-3

DNA: TGCGCCCGCAGCCGGGGGGGACTAGCGGGAGTAGGGACCGGGGAGCTGTTTTTT
CDR3: CARSRGGLAGVGTGELFF
J: TRBJ2-2
size: -
D: TRBD2
V: TRBV4-1

DNA: TGTGCCAGCAGTGTGCGAAGAGACACTGAAGCTTTCTTT
CDR3: CASSVRRDTEAFF
J: TRBJ1-1
size: -
D: -
V: TRBV2

DNA: TGTGCCAGCAGCTTAGCCACCCCGGGACTAGCGGGGGGGCCATTCACCGGGGAGCTGTTTTTT
CDR3: CASSLATPGLAGGPFTGELFF
J: TRBJ2-2
size: -
D: TRBD2
V: TRBV7-2

DNA: TGTGCCAGCCGACAGCACGTGGGAGAAAAACTGTTTTTT
CDR3: CASRQHVGEKLFF
J: TRBJ1-4
size: once
D: -
V: TRBV12-3/TRBV12-4

DNA: TGCGCCAGCAGTGACAGGCTCCGAACAGATACGCAGTATTTT
CDR3: CASSDRLRTDTQYF
J: TRBJ2-3
size: -
D: -
V: TRBV10-1

DNA: TGTGCCATCAACCGCGGTCTAAACACCGGGGAGCTGTTTTTT
CDR3: CAINRGLNTGELFF
J: TRBJ2-2
size: -
D: -
V: TRBV10-3

DNA: TGCAGCGTCGCGATCCCGGGACTAGCAGTATACAATGAGCAGTTCTTC
CDR3: CSVAIPGLAVYNEQFF
J: TRBJ2-1
size: few
D: TRBD2
V: TRBV29-1

DNA: TGTGCCAGTAGTGTACAGGGGGACAATCAGCCCCAGCATTTT
CDR3: CASSVQGDNQPQHF
J: TRBJ1-5
size: -
D: TRBD1
V: TRBV19

DNA: TGTGCCAGCAGTGACTCCGGGACAGGGGGAATTCGATATGGCTACACCTTC
CDR3: CASSDSGTGGIRYGYTF
J: TRBJ1-2
size: -
D: TRBD1
V: TRBV6-4

DNA: TGTGCCTGGAGCACAGGTCCGACCAAAAACATTCAGTACTTC
CDR3: CAWSTGPTKNIQYF
J: TRBJ2-4
size: -
D: -
V: TRBV30

DNA: TGTGCCAGCAGCCTACAGGGGATGGGCGGCTACACCTTC
CDR3: CASSLQGMGGYTF
J: TRBJ1-2
size: -
D: TRBD1
V: TRBV2